This TCR beta chain was observed in a study of blood T cell repertoires in COVID-19 (dated by TCRdb to about 2020). Study-wide context: Collaborator samples came from the United States, Italy and Spain and covered acute and convalescent phases of COVID-19. The prospective study material was composed of cDNA or gDNA derived from T cells, B-cell-depleted T cells, or PBMCs. Deeply sampled blood TCRbeta repertoires from subjects exposed to, actively infected with, or recovered from COVID-19 were included in the dataset. The repertoires were made available in a free public database intended to serve as a resource for research on the immune response to SARS-CoV-2. Samples were obtained from the ongoing ImmuneRACE study (first 160 participants) and from 1,000 to 1,500 subjects provided by 6 global collaborators. Nearly every sample came with metadata listing a de-identified subject ID, COVID-19 status, age in years and sex. HLA class I and class II types, where available, came from metadata supplied by the sample provider rather than from assay-based typing. Beyond this particular receptor, the publication reports: The quantity of clinical and demographic metadata differed by source and by participant and was supplied without curation.

Turning to this clone: The antigen this receptor binds is unknown. Per-base quality was not reported, and no clone a single base away is much larger than it.

The CDR3 covers 18 residues, taking in both the cysteine and the phenylalanine. The entry retains the CDR3 DNA only, 54 bases that are in frame from base 1. The germline V gene (reference sequence) specifies LGHDT as CDR1 and YNNKEL as CDR2. Trimming takes 2 bases off V and 3 bases off J; junction bases not matched to a gene: 15. The immunoSEQ Assay, a bias-controlled multiplex PCR, was used to amplify TCRbeta CDR3 regions from genomic DNA. Per the original workflow: The number of nucleated cells in each sample was estimated by amplification of reference gene primers within the assay. Sequence reads were collapsed and filtered to measure the absolute abundance of every unique TCRbeta CDR3 rearrangement. For each sample, productive Simpson clonality was calculated as the square root of Simpson's diversity index over productive rearrangements. In its TCRdb copy, this immuneACCESS table keeps in-frame sequences only and misses some clones. Where compared with another copy, unresolved V genes explain less than half of these, and the others have no known cause. The DNA was the basis for D and trimming; V, J and clone size are from that table. The sample contains around 58,000 clones, just over 85% of them found a single time. Roughly 43% of the sample is taken by the ten largest.

One collaborating source in Seattle enrolled patients while the patients were actively infected and followed the patients over time throughout the course of disease. The collaborating institutions used their own protocols to collect whole blood in K2EDTA tubes. Collaborator samples were shipped for TCRbeta analysis as frozen whole blood, isolated PBMCs, or DNA extracted from either sample type. Specimen: peripheral blood. The source is a woman aged 60 to 75 with COVID-19, enrolled during active disease. The V and J segments used are TRBV3-1 (or the pseudogene TRBV3-2) and TRBJ2-5; 7 middle bases align to TRBD2. DNA sequence: TGTGCCAGCAGCCAACTCAGGTGGCTAGCGGAGCTCAAAGAGACCCAGTACTTC. Its translation is CASSQLRWLAELKETQYF.